This T cell receptor beta chain was sequenced during a study of control samples from healthy donors and cancer patients. This clone was found once. TCRdb's table, derived via immunoSEQ multiplex PCR, lists solely in-frame clones and lacks some. The sample carries about 94,000 clones, 90% recorded once. The junction had 7 bases not matched to a gene; V was cut back by 4 bases and J by 0 bases. Per the germline V gene, CDR1 is LGHDT and CDR2 is YNNKEL (reference sequence). The CDR3 sequence is 16 residues long. The J gene is TRBJ2-7, the V gene TRBV3-1 (or the pseudogene TRBV3-2); TRBD1 matches at 9 bases. The sample taken for sequencing was blood. The source is a woman aged 18-30 years in good health. DNA of the CDR3: TGTGCCAGCAGCCTTTGGGGACAGGGCCCCTCCTACGAGCAGTACTTC. Translated, it gives CASSLWGQGPSYEQYF.